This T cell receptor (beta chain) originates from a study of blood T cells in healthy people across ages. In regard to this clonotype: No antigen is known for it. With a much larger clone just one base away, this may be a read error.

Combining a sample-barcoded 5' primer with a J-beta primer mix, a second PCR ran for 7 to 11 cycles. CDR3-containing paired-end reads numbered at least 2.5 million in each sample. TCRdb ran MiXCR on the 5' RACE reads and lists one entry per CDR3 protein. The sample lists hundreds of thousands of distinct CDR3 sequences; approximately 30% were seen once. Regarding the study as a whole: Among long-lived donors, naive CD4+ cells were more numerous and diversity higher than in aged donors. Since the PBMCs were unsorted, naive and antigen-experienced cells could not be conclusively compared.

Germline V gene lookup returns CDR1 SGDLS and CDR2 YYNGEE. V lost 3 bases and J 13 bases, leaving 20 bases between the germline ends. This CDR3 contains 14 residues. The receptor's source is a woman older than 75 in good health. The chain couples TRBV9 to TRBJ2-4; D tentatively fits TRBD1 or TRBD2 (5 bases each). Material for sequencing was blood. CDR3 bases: TGTGCCAGCAGCGGAGGGACCAATCGCCTGGGGCAGTACTTC. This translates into CASSGGTNRLGQYF.